Shown below are 31 T cell receptor beta chains from a single sample sequenced in a study of T cells in localized non-small cell lung cancer. TCRdb keeps only in-frame clones here, not all; method: immunoSEQ multiplex PCR. The table shows tens of thousands of clones, with 90% occurring only once. This sample comprised peripheral blood, obtained before any cancer treatment. Receptor source: a woman between 35 and 70 years old with stage I lung adenocarcinoma.

The rearrangement joins TRBV19 to TRBJ2-7; 7 bases match TRBD1. CDR1 is LNHDA, CDR2 SQIVND, per germline (reference sequence). CDR3 length: 15 amino acids. After removal of 4 bases from V and 2 bases from J, the junction contained 8 bases not matched to a gene. CDR3 region: CASSTVGQKAYEQYF. The CDR3 nucleotides are TGTGCCAGTAGTACCGTGGGACAGAAGGCCTACGAGCAGTACTTC.

This chain joins TRBV25-1 and TRBJ2-5, with unresolved D. Trimming took off 6 bases at V and 3 bases at J, with 17 bases between the two ends. The length of the CDR3 is 15 residues. The germline V gene has CDR1 MGHDK and CDR2 SYGVNS. Here the CDR3 reads CASSPISTVEETQYF. The CDR3 nucleotides read TGTGCCAGCAGCCCCATTTCGACGGTGGAAGAGACCCAGTACTTC.

The V call is TRBV4-2, the J call TRBJ2-7, with no clear D. The CDR3 is 13 amino acids. Deletions cut 1 base from V and 4 bases from J, with 8 bases between. Germline CDR1 reads LGHNA; CDR2 reads YNFKEQ. The CDR3 here is CASSQVGQYEQYF. CDR3 sequence (DNA): TGTGCCAGCAGCCAAGTAGGTCAATACGAGCAGTACTTC.

This chain links TRBV2 with TRBJ1-5; D gene ambiguous. Germline CDR1 reads SNHLY; CDR2 reads FYNNEI. The CDR3 runs 15 residues. V lost 1 base to trimming and J lost 0 bases, with 7 bases between them. CDR3 DNA: TGTGCCAGCAGTGAAGGACCCCTTAGCAATCAGCCCCAGCATTTT. Its protein is CASSEGPLSNQPQHF.

The chain uses TRBV5-1 and TRBJ2-7; 7 bases map to TRBD1. CDR3 size: 16 residues. Per germline, CDR1 SGHRS and CDR2 YFSETQ. The trim removed 2 bases at V and 0 bases at J, leaving 8 bases unmatched. Here the CDR3 reads CASSLTLTGTSYEQYF. The CDR3 nucleotides read TGCGCCAGCAGCTTAACCTTGACAGGGACCTCCTACGAGCAGTACTTC.

The chain uses TRBV10-2 and TRBJ2-3; 11 nucleotides agree with TRBD2. The germline CDR1 and CDR2 sequences are WSHSY and SAAADI. The CDR3 sequence is 16 residues long. V shed 10 bases and J 6 bases; nucleotides not matched to a gene: 15. The CDR3 here is CATTLAGAKGVDTQYF. The DNA of the CDR3 is TGCGCCACCACACTAGCGGGGGCGAAAGGTGTGGATACGCAGTATTTT.

The gene calls are TRBV6-5 and TRBJ2-2; the D gene is possibly TRBD1 (6 bases). The CDR3 has 14 amino acids. Trimming removed 7 bases from V and 1 base from J, with 10 bases in between. Germline assignment: CDR1 MNHEY and CDR2 SVGAGI. The CDR3 loop reads CASTKTGNTGELFF. The CDR3 DNA is TGTGCCAGCACGAAGACAGGGAACACCGGGGAGCTGTTTTTT.

The rearrangement uses TRBV7-6 and TRBJ2-1; D ambiguous. The CDR3 spans 15 residues. V was cut by 1 base and J by 8 bases, with 15 bases left in between. CDR1 is SGHVS and CDR2 is FNYEAQ in the germline V gene. CDR3 bases: TGTGCCAGCAGCTTAGGGGCAACCGCTGGCCATGAGCAGTTCTTC. It codes for CASSLGATAGHEQFF.

V is TRBV5-1 and J is TRBJ1-2; D not resolved. Trimming removed 0 bases from V and 8 bases from J, with 8 bases in between. CDR3 length equals 12 residues. CDR1 SGHRS and CDR2 YFSETQ come from the germline V gene. This CDR3 is CASSLAEGGYTF. The CDR3 DNA follows: TGCGCCAGCAGCTTGGCAGAGGGCGGCTACACCTTC.

The chain employs TRBV29-1 and TRBJ1-1, with 7 bases that match TRBD1. This CDR3 comprises 14 residues. The trim removed 6 bases at V and 3 bases at J, leaving 10 bases unmatched. Per the germline V gene, CDR1 is SQVTM and CDR2 is ANQGSEA. CDR3 sequence: CSVQGDRPYTEAFF. The CDR3 DNA sequence: TGCAGCGTCCAGGGGGACAGACCCTACACTGAAGCTTTCTTT.

The CDR3 reads CASSLDPGAIYGYTF. The CDR3 nucleotides read TGTGCCAGCAGCTTAGACCCAGGGGCAATCTATGGCTACACCTTC. The chain combines TRBV7-2 with TRBJ1-2, with D maybe TRBD1 (6 bases). The CDR3 is 15 amino acids. Between the trimmed V and J ends, which lost 1 base and 4 bases, there was a span of 13 bases. Germline loops: CDR1 SGHTA, CDR2 FQGNSA.

This chain uses TRBV15 with TRBJ2-3; 10 positions match TRBD2. CDR1 LNHNV and CDR2 YYDKDF come from the germline V gene (reference sequence). The CDR3 spans 19 residues. The J segment lost 0 bases and the V segment lost 6 bases, leaving 15 bases of the junction unmatched. CDR3 amino acids: CATRDTGTSASSSTDTQYF. In DNA, the CDR3 is TGTGCCACCAGGGACACCGGGACTAGCGCTTCCTCTAGCACAGATACGCAGTATTTT.

The chain uses TRBV9 and TRBJ2-2, with D unclear. This CDR3 is built from 13 residues. Germline V gene sequence: CDR1 SGDLS, CDR2 YYNGEE. The V end was cut by 0 bases, the J end by 7 bases, with 7 bases between. CDR3 DNA sequence: TGTGCCAGCAGCGTAGTTCTGATCGGGGAGCTGTTTTTT. Translation gives CASSVVLIGELFF.

The chain has TRBV7-6 and TRBJ2-3; 8 nucleotides match TRBD2. Germline trimming cut 5 bases from V and 5 bases from J; bases unmatched to any gene: 15. The CDR3 extends over 17 amino acids. The germline CDR1 and CDR2 sequences are SGHVS and FNYEAQ. CDR3 sequence reads: CASSRRDRGGGGDTQYF. CDR3 coding DNA: TGTGCCAGCAGCCGTCGGGACCGGGGGGGCGGAGGAGATACGCAGTATTTT.

The V and J genes are TRBV7-2 and TRBJ2-7; 7 positions match TRBD1. This CDR3 region has 13 residues. The V segment lost 2 bases and the J segment 6 bases; nucleotides outside the gene matches: 4. Germline lookup yields CDR1 SGHTA and CDR2 FQGNSA. The CDR3 loop reads CASSLNRGGEQYF. The DNA for the CDR3 is TGTGCCAGCAGCTTAAACAGGGGTGGCGAGCAGTACTTC.

The chain employs TRBV7-2 and TRBJ2-7, with D maybe TRBD2 (5 bases). Germline V gene sequence: CDR1 SGHTA, CDR2 FQGNSA. Trimming removed 5 bases at V and 11 bases at J, with 19 bases between. The CDR3 spans 13 residues. Written as DNA, the CDR3 is TGTGCCAGCAGCCCTACCCATCCGGGGAGAGAGTACTTC. Amino acid sequence: CASSPTHPGREYF. Full variable domain (outside the CDR3, taken from reference TRBV7-2 and TRBJ2-7): GAGVSQSPSNKVTEKGKDVELRCDPISGHTALYWYRQSLGQGLEFLIYFQGNSAPDKSGLPSDRFSAERTGGSVSTLTIQRTQQEDSAVYLCASSPTHPGREYFGPGTRLTVT.

This chain connects TRBV6-5 to TRBJ2-7; 8 bases map to TRBD1. The CDR3 runs 16 residues. CDR1 is MNHEY, CDR2 SVGAGI, per germline. V dropped 0 bases and J dropped 0; count of bases not matched to a gene: 4. The CDR3 DNA follows: TGTGCCAGCAGTTACTCGACAGGGGCTCGCTCCTACGAGCAGTACTTC. Protein sequence: CASSYSTGARSYEQYF.

The chain joins TRBV19 to TRBJ1-3; D ambiguous. Germline CDR1 reads LNHDA; CDR2 reads SQIVND (reference sequence). This CDR3 contains 15 residues. The V end lost 5 bases, the J end lost 0 bases, and 11 bases lay between the germline ends. The CDR3 sequence is CASSAGVISGNTIYF. Here the CDR3 DNA reads TGTGCCAGTAGTGCTGGAGTAATCTCTGGAAACACCATATATTTT. Full variable domain (rest looked up from reference TRBV19 and TRBJ1-3): DGGITQSPKYLFRKEGQNVTLSCEQNLNHDAMYWYRQDPGQGLRLIYYSQIVNDFQKGDIAEGYSVSREKKESFPLTVTSAQKNPTAFYLCASSAGVISGNTIYFGEGSWLTVV.

V gene TRBV2 combines with J gene TRBJ1-4; D unresolved. V lost 4 bases and J 7 bases, leaving 19 bases between the germline ends. The CDR3 is made up of 16 amino acids. CDR1 and CDR2 from the germline V gene are SNHLY and FYNNEI. The CDR3 here is CASSGWRVDRGEKLFF. The CDR3 DNA reads TGTGCCAGCAGTGGGTGGAGGGTTGACCGGGGTGAAAAACTGTTTTTT.

V is TRBV11-3 and J is TRBJ2-3, with D unclear. Trimming took 5 bases from V and 4 from J, leaving 13 bases between them. The CDR3 length is 14 residues. Per the germline V gene, CDR1 is SGHNT and CDR2 is YENEEA. The CDR3 region is CASSPRESPDTQYF. For the CDR3, the DNA is TGTGCCAGCAGCCCTCGAGAGTCCCCAGATACGCAGTATTTT.

V and J are TRBV7-2 and TRBJ2-7; D gene unclear. The germline V gene has CDR1 SGHTA and CDR2 FQGNSA. The CDR3 loop spans 12 amino acids. CDR3: CATSRTLTEQYF. Written as DNA, the CDR3 is TGTGCTACGAGCCGTACACTTACCGAGCAGTACTTC.

CDR3 sequence: CAISGQFSTGGYQPQHF. The CDR3 coding sequence is TGTGCCATCAGTGGACAGTTCTCTACAGGGGGCTATCAGCCCCAGCATTTT. This rearrangement joins TRBV10-3 to TRBJ1-5; TRBD1 matches at 9 bases. CDR3 size: 17 residues. The germline gives CDR1 ENHRY, CDR2 SYGVKD. V dropped 4 bases and J dropped 5; count of bases not matched to a gene: 12.

The V and J genes are TRBV7-9 and TRBJ1-1; TRBD1 is a possible D gene (5 bases). V dropped 5 bases and J dropped 1 base, with 14 bases sitting between them. The CDR3 extends over 15 amino acids. The V gene's germline CDR1 is SEHNR and CDR2 FQNEAQ (reference sequence). For the CDR3, the DNA is TGTGCCAGCAGCCCCTACCTCGACAGGAACACTGAAGCTTTCTTT. Its translation: CASSPYLDRNTEAFF.

The V call is TRBV7-3, the J call TRBJ2-2; the D is unclear. The CDR3 is 13 residues long. Germline CDR1 is SGHTA and CDR2 is FQGTGA. Trimming pared 2 bases from V and 4 bases from J, leaving 5 bases between. The CDR3 reads CASSLVSTGELFF. In nucleotides, the CDR3 is TGTGCCAGCAGCTTAGTCAGCACCGGGGAGCTGTTTTTT.

The chain uses TRBV6-5 and TRBJ1-1; D remains ambiguous. Trimming left V 6 bases short and J 1 base short, with 9 bases between. CDR3 length: 13 residues. The germline CDR1 and CDR2 sequences are MNHEY and SVGAGI. CDR3 nucleotide sequence: TGTGCCAGCAGCGGACGTAGGAACACTGAAGCTTTCTTT. The encoded protein is CASSGRRNTEAFF.

The chain has TRBV6-1 and TRBJ2-3; 9 bases are shared with TRBD2. Germline V lookup: CDR1 MNHNS, CDR2 SASEGT. The CDR3 covers 15 residues. V lost 6 bases to trimming and J lost 2 bases; unmatched junction nucleotides: 6. The CDR3 DNA reads as TGTGCCAGCAGCCAGGAGCGGGGGGACACAGATACGCAGTATTTT. It specifies CASSQERGDTDTQYF.

As concerns this clone: The junction differs from germline at one of its ends, possibly a read error. The genes are TRBV28 and TRBJ1-3, with D maybe TRBD1 (5 bases). The CDR3 is made up of 12 amino acids. Germline loops: CDR1 MDHEN, CDR2 SYDVKM. The CDR3 bases are TGCGCCAGCAGGGAGCCTGGAAACACCATATATTTT. It is translated as CASREPGNTIYF.

The V and J genes are TRBV7-9 and TRBJ1-4; 9 nucleotides match TRBD1. Germline V gene lookup returns CDR1 SEHNR and CDR2 FQNEAQ (reference sequence). This CDR3 comprises 14 residues. Trimming removed 8 bases from V and 7 bases from J; junction bases left unmatched: 8. CDR3 sequence: CASDLTGGFEKLFF. The CDR3 bases are TGTGCCAGCGATTTGACAGGGGGTTTTGAAAAACTGTTTTTT.

V gene TRBV15 combines with J gene TRBJ1-4; no clear D. Germline values: CDR1 LNHNV, CDR2 YYDKDF (reference sequence). V was shortened by 1 base and J by 0 bases, with 6 bases between the two germline ends. The CDR3 is 15 amino acids. CDR3 nucleotide sequence: TGTGCCACCAGCAGAGGAGGTGCAACTAATGAAAAACTGTTTTTT. It translates to CATSRGGATNEKLFF.

V is TRBV28 and J is TRBJ2-1, with TRBD2 matching 15 bases. This CDR3 is 18 amino acids long. J lost 7 bases, V lost 6 bases, and 13 bases had no gene match. Germline V gene data show CDR1 as MDHEN and CDR2 as SYDVKM. In DNA, the CDR3 is TGTGCCAGCAGCTTAGGGACTAGCGGGAGGTGGGGTGGAAATGAGCAGTTCTTC. As protein: CASSLGTSGRWGGNEQFF.

This clone has only one observation. The chain is built from TRBV12-1 and TRBJ1-5. TRBV12-1 is labeled a pseudogene. The CDR3 length is 14 residues. CDR3 sequence (DNA): TGTGCCAGCAGCTTTCGGGGGGCGGCTCAGCCCCAGCATTTT. It specifies CASSFRGAAQPQHF.